The 7 T cell receptor beta chains in this list originate from one sample, sequenced in a study of CD8 T cells in ankylosing spondylitis. TCRdb reanalysed the 5' RACE reads using MiXCR and keeps one entry per CDR3 protein. Here the sample spans roughly 100,000 distinct CDR3 sequences, 8% to 10% being singletons. The sample taken for sequencing was blood, either unsorted or a sorted T cell fraction (not recorded which). These receptors all stem from a male donor with ankylosing spondylitis or in good health (not recorded which).

This clonotype appeared many times. The CDR3 region has the DNA TGCAGCGTTGATCCCGGGGTGGAGGTACAGTACTTC. Translating gives CSVDPGVEVQYF. V usage is TRBV29-1 and J usage is TRBJ2-5; the D gene is possibly TRBD2 (5 bases). CDR1 and CDR2 from the germline V gene are SQVTM and ANQGSEA. CDR3 length: 12 residues. Trimming took off 3 bases at V and 11 bases at J, with 16 bases between the two ends.

J is TRBJ2-1 and V is TRBV14; 7 bases match TRBD2. V dropped 1 base and J dropped 5; count of bases not matched to a gene: 5. Germline values: CDR1 SGHDN, CDR2 FVKESK. The length of the CDR3 is 15 residues. CDR3: CASSQVGRGNNEQFF. The CDR3, as DNA: TGTGCCAGCAGCCAAGTCGGGCGGGGGAACAATGAGCAGTTCTTC. Filled out from reference TRBV14 and TRBJ2-1, the complete variable domain reads EAGVTQFPSHSVIEKGQTVTLRCDPISGHDNLYWYRRVMGKEIKFLLHFVKESKQDESGMPNNRFLAERTGGTYSTLKVQPAELEDSGVYFCASSQVGRGNNEQFFGPGTRLTVL.

This clonotype came up many times. This chain connects TRBV7-2 to TRBJ2-7, with no clear D. The CDR3 is 12 amino acids. V was clipped by 6 bases and J by 6 bases, with 12 bases between them. Germline V gives CDR1 SGHTA, CDR2 FQGNSA. The CDR3 sequence is CASSKLLSEQYF. The DNA for the CDR3 is TGTGCCAGCAGTAAACTACTGAGCGAGCAGTACTTC.

This clonotype has at least ten counts. The rearrangement joins TRBV18 to TRBJ1-6; no clear D. CDR1 is KGHSH, CDR2 LQKENI, per germline. V shed 0 bases and J shed 10 bases, with 10 bases lying between them. This CDR3 has 14 amino acids. Written as DNA, the CDR3 is TGTGCCAGCTCACCACCGAAAAGTAGCTCACCCCTCCACTTT. It encodes CASSPPKSSSPLHF.

This clonotype was counted at least ten times. This chain connects TRBV10-3 to TRBJ2-7; a possible D gene is TRBD1 (5 bases). The CDR3 spans 14 residues. Between the trimmed V and J ends, which lost 0 bases and 4 bases, there was a span of 10 bases. The germline V gene encodes CDR1 ENHRY and CDR2 SYGVKD. CDR3: CAISESRQGYEQYF. The CDR3 DNA is TGTGCCATCAGTGAGTCGAGGCAGGGTTACGAGCAGTACTTC.

For the CDR3, the DNA is TGTGCCAGCAGCCGGGACAGCGGGCAGCCCCAGCATTTT. It codes for CASSRDSGQPQHF. V gene TRBV6-2 or TRBV6-3 combines with J gene TRBJ1-5; TRBD1 matches at 7 bases. The germline V gene encodes CDR1 MNHEY and CDR2 SVGEGT. The CDR3 length is 13 residues. J gave up 7 bases and V 6 bases, and 6 bases lay outside the gene matches.

This clonotype was seen ten or more times. The V and J genes are TRBV20-1 and TRBJ2-7, with D uncertain. This CDR3 is built from 12 residues. Germline V gives CDR1 DFQATT, CDR2 SNEGSKA (reference sequence). V was trimmed by 3 bases and J by 5 bases, leaving 11 bases between them. The CDR3 loop reads CSASPRLHEQYF. As DNA, the CDR3 is TGCAGTGCTAGTCCCAGACTCCACGAGCAGTACTTC.